This entry describes one T cell receptor beta chain. The data are from a study of PD-L1 blockade in urothelial cancer. TCRdb's table, derived via immunoSEQ multiplex PCR, lists solely in-frame clones and lacks some. The top ten hold 16% of the sample, which has approximately 51,000 clones, approximately 86% seen once. The clonotype originates from a man aged 55 to 70 with urothelial cancer. Material: PBMCs, obtained around atezolizumab (anti-PD-L1) treatment.

Here the CDR3 reads CASSRRQATNEKLFF. CDR3 in DNA: TGTGCCAGCAGCCGTCGCCAGGCGACTAATGAAAAACTGTTTTTT. The gene calls are TRBV7-9 and TRBJ1-4; no clear D. Germline CDR1 is SEHNR and CDR2 is FQNEAQ (reference sequence). CDR3 length equals 15 residues. V was shortened by 5 bases and J by 2 bases, with 12 bases between the two germline ends.